The clone carrying this T cell receptor (beta chain) was recorded a few times. Individually, cDNA molecules had unique molecular identifiers attached to them. MiXCR was run by TCRdb on the 5' RACE reads, yielding one entry per CDR3 protein. Here the sample spans about 64,000 distinct CDR3 sequences, more than 7% being singletons. The sample is drawn from a study of early T cells in non-severe SARS-CoV-2 infection. The sample here was whole blood, taken at baseline. This TCR was recovered from an adult who was a healthcare worker with PCR-confirmed SARS-CoV-2 infection or an uninfected control (not recorded which).

CDR3 sequence reads: CASSLRPVSGRSNEKLFF. The CDR3 DNA reads as TGTGCCAGCAGCTTAAGGCCTGTATCGGGACGGTCTAATGAAAAACTGTTTTTT. This sequence joins TRBV7-2 and TRBJ1-4; weak D call: TRBD1 (5 bases). Germline-derived CDR1 and CDR2 are SGHTA and FQGNSA. Trimming cost V 2 bases and J 3 bases, with 19 bases left between them. The CDR3 is 18 amino acids.